These 22 T cell receptor beta chains share one sample of origin, sequenced in a study of T-cell memory formation after mild COVID-19. Using its own MiXCR run on the 5' RACE reads, TCRdb lists one record per CDR3 protein. The sample consists of 300,000 or so distinct CDR3 sequences, about a sixth of them appearing once. Sequencing was performed on PBMCs or a T cell subset sorted from them (not recorded which). The source of these receptors is a man between 18 and 35 years old who had mild COVID-19 (a few samples of this study predate the infection). Cell type and time point are not known.

This clonotype was counted between two and nine times. The chain recombines TRBV7-9 with TRBJ1-6; D is possibly TRBD1 (6 bases). CDR1 and CDR2 from the germline V gene are SEHNR and FQNEAQ (reference sequence). Trimming shortened V by 5 bases and J by 6 bases, and 11 bases separated the two germline ends. The CDR3 length is 14 residues. The CDR3 nucleotides are TGTGCCAGCAGCCTAGGACAGCTTAATTCACCCCTCCACTTT. This sequence encodes CASSLGQLNSPLHF.

The chain couples TRBV14 to TRBJ2-1; D might be TRBD1 (6 bases). The CDR3 contains 16 residues. Trimming removed 1 base from V and 3 bases from J, with 13 bases in between. Germline V lookup: CDR1 SGHDN, CDR2 FVKESK. The CDR3 sequence is CASSQALGANYNEQFF. In nucleotides, the CDR3 is TGTGCCAGCAGCCAAGCTCTGGGGGCCAACTACAATGAGCAGTTCTTC.

This clonotype was seen repeatedly, ten times or more. This sequence joins TRBV20-1 and TRBJ2-7; D ambiguous. This CDR3 has 12 residues. V lost 3 bases and J lost 2, with 8 bases in between. The germline V gene has CDR1 DFQATT and CDR2 SNEGSKA (reference sequence). Here the CDR3 DNA reads TGCAGTGCTAGGGGTCCAGCCTACGAGCAGTACGTC. This translates into CSARGPAYEQYV.

The chain carries TRBV20-1 and TRBJ2-6, with D possibly matching TRBD1 (5 bases). This CDR3 comprises 15 residues. CDR1 is DFQATT, CDR2 SNEGSKA, per germline (reference sequence). V lost 5 bases, J lost 2 bases, and 13 bases lay in between. The chain's CDR3 is CSAGQTLPGANVLTF. CDR3 coding DNA: TGCAGTGCTGGACAAACCCTACCTGGGGCCAACGTCCTGACTTTC.

There are a few counts of this clonotype. The genes are TRBV11-2 and TRBJ2-3; tentatively, D is TRBD1 or TRBD2 (5 bases each). Trimming removed 6 bases at V and 0 bases at J, with 10 bases between. The CDR3 is 14 residues long. Germline loops: CDR1 SGHAT, CDR2 FQNNGV. CDR3 sequence (DNA): TGTGCCAGCAGGTCGGGGCAGAGCACAGATACGCAGTATTTT. Protein: CASRSGQSTDTQYF.

Only a few counts were recorded for this clonotype. The V gene is TRBV4-1, the J gene TRBJ2-7, with D tentatively TRBD2 (7 bases). Trimming shortened V by 0 bases and J by 5 bases, and 14 bases separated the two germline ends. Germline V lookup: CDR1 MGHRA, CDR2 YSYEKL. CDR3 length equals 15 residues. This CDR3 is CASSQDGEGVDEQYF. CDR3 coding DNA: TGCGCCAGCAGCCAAGATGGGGAGGGGGTCGACGAGCAGTACTTC.

The J gene is TRBJ2-3, the V gene TRBV6-2 or TRBV6-3; D gene unclear. CDR3 size: 14 residues. V was trimmed by 4 bases and J by 2 bases, leaving 10 bases between them. Germline V gives CDR1 MNHEY, CDR2 SVGEGT. The CDR3 DNA reads as TGTGCCAGCAGTTCTCGGCCGTCCACAGATACGCAGTATTTT. This encodes CASSSRPSTDTQYF.

This chain connects TRBV12-3 or TRBV12-4 to TRBJ2-1, with TRBD2 identical over 9 bases. J gave up 2 bases and V 7 bases, and 6 bases lay outside the gene matches. This CDR3 has 15 residues. In DNA form, the CDR3 reads TGTGCCAGCAACCTCGCGGGGGGGCCCTACAATGAGCAGTTCTTC. Amino acid sequence: CASNLAGGPYNEQFF.

This clonotype was observed a handful of times. The chain has TRBV6-6 and TRBJ2-3; D tentatively reads TRBD1 or TRBD2 (6 bases each). Germline values: CDR1 MNHNY, CDR2 SVGAGI (reference sequence). The CDR3 is 14 residues long. Between the trimmed V and J ends, which lost 8 bases and 3 bases, there was a span of 15 bases. The CDR3 nucleotides read TGTGCCAGCTCGAGGGGGGCGATGACAGATACGCAGTATTTT. Translation: CASSRGAMTDTQYF.

This clonotype was detected many times. CDR3 in amino acids: CASSLGRVNSPLHF. In DNA, the CDR3 is TGCGCCAGCAGCCTCGGCAGGGTTAATTCACCCCTCCACTTT. This rearrangement joins TRBV5-1 to TRBJ1-6, with D possibly being TRBD1 (5 bases). The germline V and J ends were trimmed by 4 bases and 6 bases, with 11 bases remaining between them. Per the germline V gene, CDR1 is SGHRS and CDR2 is YFSETQ. The CDR3 has 14 residues.

This clonotype was picked up a small number of times. This chain links TRBV7-2 with TRBJ2-2; 7 bases match TRBD2. Germline lookup yields CDR1 SGHTA and CDR2 FQGNSA. The CDR3 sequence is 17 residues long. The junction had 16 bases not matched to a gene; V was cut back by 5 bases and J by 7 bases. The CDR3: CASSPTSGGGMIGELFF. The CDR3 coding sequence is TGTGCCAGCAGCCCCACCTCCGGCGGGGGTATGATCGGGGAGCTGTTTTTT. The full variable domain, rest sourced from reference TRBV7-2 and TRBJ2-2, is GAGVSQSPSNKVTEKGKDVELRCDPISGHTALYWYRQSLGQGLEFLIYFQGNSAPDKSGLPSDRFSAERTGGSVSTLTIQRTQQEDSAVYLCASSPTSGGGMIGELFFGEGSRLTVL.

In its sample, this clonotype was seen a few times. The rearrangement joins TRBV25-1 to TRBJ2-3, with TRBD1 as a possible D gene (5 bases). The length of the CDR3 is 16 residues. The germline V gene has CDR1 MGHDK and CDR2 SYGVNS. V shed 4 bases and J shed 0 bases, with 14 bases lying between them. Here the CDR3 reads CASSGTDTTSTDTQYF. The DNA for the CDR3 is TGTGCCAGCAGTGGGACGGACACCACTAGCACAGATACGCAGTATTTT.

The chain joins TRBV12-3 or TRBV12-4 to TRBJ1-1; 10 bases match TRBD1. The ends lost 8 bases at V and 5 bases at J; junction bases unmatched: 5. The CDR3 runs to 13 residues. CDR3 DNA: TGTGCCAGCGCCGGGACAGGGGTTACTGAAGCTTTCTTT. It specifies CASAGTGVTEAFF.

The table lists this clonotype with a few counts. The gene calls are TRBV2 and TRBJ2-7, with 9 positions matching TRBD1. Germline CDR1 reads SNHLY; CDR2 reads FYNNEI. Germline trimming cut 4 bases from V and 7 bases from J; bases unmatched to any gene: 5. CDR3 size: 13 residues. The CDR3, as DNA: TGTGCCAGCAGTGCTCAAGGGACAGGGGAGCAGTACGTC. Protein product: CASSAQGTGEQYV.

This clonotype was picked up a small number of times. The CDR3 coding sequence is TGTGCCAGCAGCCCAGACCGGGAGAACTATGGCTACACCTTC. This translates into CASSPDRENYGYTF. V gene TRBV7-2 combines with J gene TRBJ1-2, with unresolved D. Germline V gives CDR1 SGHTA, CDR2 FQGNSA. The CDR3 is 14 residues long. Trimming stripped 5 bases from V and 2 bases from J, with 12 bases between.

V and J are TRBV4-3 and TRBJ2-3; D gene uncertain. Trimming shortened V by 0 bases and J by 5 bases, and 3 bases separated the two germline ends. The germline V gene has CDR1 LGHNA and CDR2 YSLEER. The CDR3 extends over 12 amino acids. CDR3 sequence: CASSQDKDTQYF. Written as DNA, the CDR3 is TGCGCCAGCAGCCAAGATAAAGATACGCAGTATTTT.

V is TRBV20-1 and J is TRBJ2-5; the D call may be TRBD1 or TRBD2 (5 bases each). V was shortened by 8 bases and J by 10 bases, with 20 bases between the two germline ends. The CDR3 consists of 12 residues. CDR1 is DFQATT and CDR2 is SNEGSKA in the germline V gene (reference sequence). CDR3 DNA sequence: TGCAGTCACCGGGACCCCCTTTTAGACCAGTACTTC. It codes for CSHRDPLLDQYF.

This clonotype was seen a handful of times. The chain carries TRBV15 and TRBJ2-3; D possibly corresponds to TRBD2 (6 bases). The CDR3 covers 16 residues. V was pared by 5 bases and J by 2 bases, with 17 bases between. Germline CDR1 is LNHNV and CDR2 is YYDKDF (reference sequence). CDR3 nucleotides: TGTGCCACCAGCCTAAGTGGCGGGGAAGACACAGATACGCAGTATTTT. This sequence encodes CATSLSGGEDTDTQYF.

The chain links TRBV2 to TRBJ1-6; no firm D call. The length of the CDR3 is 14 residues. The V end was cut by 3 bases, the J end by 8 bases, with 11 bases between. Germline lookup yields CDR1 SNHLY and CDR2 FYNNEI. The CDR3 DNA sequence: TGTGCCAGCAGTGAGTTCCAGTCATATTCACCCCTCCACTTT. Protein sequence: CASSEFQSYSPLHF.

The rearrangement uses TRBV19 and TRBJ1-2; D uncertain. CDR1 is LNHDA and CDR2 is SQIVND in the germline V gene (reference sequence). The CDR3 contains 13 residues. Trimming shortened V by 5 bases and J by 5 bases, and 12 bases separated the two germline ends. CDR3 protein: CASSFDGEYGYTF. The CDR3 coding sequence is TGTGCCAGTAGTTTCGACGGGGAATATGGCTACACCTTC. Complete variable domain (other parts from reference TRBV19 and TRBJ1-2): DGGITQSPKYLFRKEGQNVTLSCEQNLNHDAMYWYRQDPGQGLRLIYYSQIVNDFQKGDIAEGYSVSREKKESFPLTVTSAQKNPTAFYLCASSFDGEYGYTFGSGTRLTVV.

This clonotype was observed a handful of times. The CDR3 sequence is CASSLVQGGDGYTF. The CDR3, as DNA: TGCGCCAGCAGCTTGGTCCAGGGTGGAGACGGCTACACCTTC. The rearrangement uses TRBV5-1 and TRBJ1-2; weak D call: TRBD1 (5 bases). The germline V gene has CDR1 SGHRS and CDR2 YFSETQ. Trimming shortened V by 0 bases and J by 8 bases, and 14 bases separated the two germline ends. CDR3 length: 14 amino acids.

This clonotype showed up just a few times. The chain joins TRBV15 to TRBJ1-4; the match to TRBD1 covers 7 bases. V was clipped by 2 bases and J by 7 bases; unmatched bases: 7. Germline values: CDR1 LNHNV, CDR2 YYDKDF (reference sequence). This CDR3 comprises 15 residues. The CDR3 region is CATSRPGQDTEKLFF. CDR3 DNA: TGTGCCACCAGCAGACCCGGACAGGACACTGAAAAACTGTTTTTT.